These 29 T cell receptor beta chains originate from one sample sequenced in a study of T cells in women clearing cervical HPV infection. The repertoire was sequenced with immunoSEQ multiplex PCR; TCRdb's copy has only in-frame clones and lacks some. Recorded for this sample: around 18,000 clones. The material sequenced was blood buffy coat. These receptors were obtained from a woman between 18 and 75 years old with a cervical HPV16 infection that either progressed to CIN3+ or cleared (not recorded which).

Points on this clone: The read terminates 3 residues before the CDR3 end, so the remaining end is supplied by the germline J gene. The chain links TRBV29-1 to TRBJ1-1; 9 bases align to TRBD1. The CDR3 covers 15 residues. With 7 bases clipped from V and 3 bases from J, the junction kept 12 bases outside the gene matches. The germline V gene encodes CDR1 SQVTM and CDR2 ANQGSEA. CDR3 DNA (partial): TGCAGCGGTCAACAGGGGGCGGCCGGGGACACTGAA. Protein sequence: CSGQQGAAGDTE. The whole CDR3 protein reads CSGQQGAAGDTEAFF.

As regards this clone: The CDR3 end falls 3 residues outside the read, so it is completed with the germline J gene. The rearrangement links TRBV28 to TRBJ1-2, with D possibly being TRBD1 (6 bases). The CDR3 length is 15 residues. Germline V lookup: CDR1 MDHEN, CDR2 SYDVKM. The V gene lost 6 bases and the J gene lost 1 base, with 15 bases spanning the gap. The covered CDR3 bases are TGTGCCAGCAGGTATCGCCAGGGGAATAACTATGGC. The encoded protein is CASRYRQGNNYG. In full, the CDR3 reads CASRYRQGNNYGYTF.

With regard to this clone: The CDR3 end lies 3 residues beyond the end of the read and is filled in from the germline J gene. The chain is built from TRBV19 and TRBJ2-1, with a weak D call TRBD1 (7 bases). V was clipped by 4 bases and J by 8 bases, with 18 bases between them. In germline, CDR1 is LNHDA, CDR2 SQIVND (reference sequence). This CDR3 is 15 amino acids long. The CDR3 here is CASSTSQGRYDEQFF. The part of the CDR3 DNA that was read is TGTGCCAGTAGTACGTCACAGGGGAGGTACGATGAG.

Details on this clone: Read coverage stops 3 residues before the CDR3 terminus; the germline J gene supplies the remainder. This chain links TRBV6-2 or TRBV6-3 with TRBJ2-7; 9 bases fit TRBD2. CDR1 is MNHEY and CDR2 is SVGEGT in the germline V gene. There are 15 residues in the CDR3. V shed 5 bases and J 0 bases; nucleotides not matched to a gene: 5. CDR3 protein: CASSTTSGRSYEQYF. The DNA read from the CDR3 is TGTGCCAGCAGTACGACTAGCGGCCGCTCCTACGAG.

As concerns this clone: The read finishes 3 residues shy of the CDR3 end, and the germline J gene is used to complete it. The chain joins TRBV12-3 or TRBV12-4 to TRBJ2-7, with 8 bases that match TRBD1. The CDR3 contains 16 residues. The V gene end was trimmed by 1 base and the J gene end by 5 bases; junction bases not matched to a gene: 10. Incomplete CDR3 DNA: TGTGCCAGCAGTTTAGACAGGGGGAAGTTTCTCAACGAG. It translates to CASSLDRGKFLNE. The CDR3 in its entirety is CASSLDRGKFLNEQYF.

As to this clone: The sequenced fragment ends 3 residues before the CDR3 boundary, so the rest is inferred from the germline J gene. The chain employs TRBV5-1 and TRBJ1-2; TRBD1 agrees at 8 bases. The junction had 6 bases not matched to a gene; V was cut back by 4 bases and J by 1 base. Per germline, CDR1 SGHRS and CDR2 YFSETQ. The CDR3 covers 15 residues. The CDR3 here is CASSDWDRSNYGYTF. CDR3 bases read: TGCGCCAGCAGCGACTGGGACAGGAGTAACTATGGC.

On this clone: The read ends 3 residues shy of where the CDR3 ends; the end is completed using the germline J gene. The V and J genes are TRBV20-1 and TRBJ2-1; D call uncertain. This CDR3 has 15 amino acids. Germline V gives CDR1 DFQATT, CDR2 SNEGSKA (reference sequence). V shed 6 bases and J shed 0 bases, with 15 bases lying between them. Incomplete CDR3 DNA: TGCAGTGCGGAGCAGGTGGAGAGCTCCTACAATGAG. Its protein product is CSAEQVESSYNE. The CDR3 in full is CSAEQVESSYNEQFF.

Worth noting for this clone: The read ends 3 residues before the CDR3 terminus; that terminus is restored from the germline J gene. The chain couples TRBV19 to TRBJ1-2; possibly TRBD1 for D (6 bases). Germline values: CDR1 LNHDA, CDR2 SQIVND (reference sequence). This CDR3 is built from 14 residues. The part of the CDR3 DNA that was read is TGTGCCAGTAGTTCCCTGACAGGCGTCTACGAC. Protein sequence: CASSSLTGVYD. The full-length CDR3 reads as CASSSLTGVYDYTF.

A word on this clone: The read comes to an end 3 residues before the CDR3 does, leaving the germline J gene to fill in the end. J is TRBJ2-2 and V is TRBV20-1; 10 bases map to TRBD2. CDR1 is DFQATT, CDR2 SNEGSKA, per germline (reference sequence). Unmatched junction bases numbered 4, after V lost 2 bases and J lost 4 bases. The length of the CDR3 is 15 residues. The CDR3 DNA, read in part, is TGCAGTGCTAGAACTAGCGGGGCGATCACCGGGGAG. Translation gives CSARTSGAITGE. The full CDR3 sequence reads CSARTSGAITGELFF.

Concerning this clone itself: The observed sequence ends 3 residues before the CDR3 terminus, with the missing tail filled in from the germline J gene. The V and J genes are TRBV20-1 and TRBJ2-1; D is possibly TRBD1 (6 bases). V gave up 0 bases and J gave up 4 bases, with 10 bases separating them. Looked up from germline, CDR1 is DFQATT and CDR2 is SNEGSKA (reference sequence). The CDR3 has 14 amino acids. The CDR3 bases that were read are TGCAGTGCTAGAGACAGGGGCCTATACAATGAG. This gives the protein CSARDRGLYNE. In full, the CDR3 is CSARDRGLYNEQFF.

As regards this clone: The read comes to an end 3 residues before the CDR3 does, leaving the germline J gene to fill in the end. The chain uses TRBV2 and TRBJ2-7, with D hard to call. V was pared by 2 bases and J by 0 bases, with 14 bases between. This CDR3 spans 16 amino acids. CDR1 and CDR2 from the germline V gene are SNHLY and FYNNEI. The sequenced CDR3 bases are TGTGCCAGCAGTGAATCAGAGCGCCGAAGCTCCTACGAG. It codes for CASSESERRSSYE. The full-length CDR3 reads as CASSESERRSSYEQYF.

Concerning this clone itself: The read gets to within 3 residues of the CDR3 end, and the germline J gene fills in the rest. The chain joins TRBV10-3 to TRBJ2-6; perhaps TRBD1 as D (5 bases). Trimming removed 5 bases at V and 0 bases at J, with 5 bases between. This CDR3 spans 14 amino acids. Germline V CDR1 and CDR2: ENHRY, SYGVKD. CDR3 sequence reads: CAISQGSGANVLTF. The part of the CDR3 DNA that was read is TGTGCCATCAGTCAGGGCTCTGGGGCCAACGTC.

On this clone: Read coverage stops 3 residues before the CDR3 terminus; the germline J gene supplies the remainder. The chain recombines TRBV27 with TRBJ1-2, with 8 bases aligning to TRBD1. Germline lookup yields CDR1 MNHEY and CDR2 SMNVEV (reference sequence). The CDR3 length is 15 residues. CDR3 bases read: TGTGCCAGCAGTTTGAACACAGGGGGTCGAGGCGGC. The encoded protein is CASSLNTGGRGG. The complete CDR3 protein is CASSLNTGGRGGYTF.

About this clone: The sequence runs out 3 residues before the end of the CDR3; the remainder is reconstructed from the germline J gene. This chain links TRBV19 with TRBJ1-2; TRBD1 matches 8 bases. The germline V gene has CDR1 LNHDA and CDR2 SQIVND (reference sequence). The CDR3 runs 15 residues. The part of the CDR3 DNA that was read is TGTGCCAGTACACCTGGGACAGGTCTCTCCTACGAC. It yields the protein CASTPGTGLSYD. The whole CDR3 protein reads CASTPGTGLSYDYTF.

The CDR3 protein is CASRVGLGYTF. Partial CDR3 DNA: TGTGCCAGCAGGGTAGGGCTCGGC. The chain uses TRBV28 and TRBJ1-2; D unclear. Read coverage stops 3 residues before the CDR3 terminus; the germline J gene supplies the remainder. This CDR3 is built from 11 residues. Germline V gene sequence: CDR1 MDHEN, CDR2 SYDVKM.

In the case of this clone: The read terminates 3 residues ahead of where the CDR3 ends, so the germline J gene completes it. V usage is TRBV2 and J usage is TRBJ2-1; TRBD2 agrees at 11 bases. The CDR3 contains 15 residues. J lost 7 bases, V lost 4 bases, and 6 bases had no gene match. From germline, CDR1 is SNHLY and CDR2 FYNNEI. The CDR3 region is CASSASGGPGNEQFF. Partial CDR3 DNA: TGTGCCAGCAGTGCTAGCGGGGGGCCAGGAAATGAG.

On this clone: The read falls 3 residues short of the CDR3 end, and the missing part is taken from the germline J gene. V and J are TRBV10-1 and TRBJ2-7; the D gene is possibly TRBD2 (5 bases). The CDR3 is 17 residues long. Trimming cost V 3 bases and J 3 bases, with 21 bases left between them. Germline CDR1 and CDR2: WNHNN and SYGVQD (reference sequence). CDR3 DNA (partial): TGCGCCAGCAGTGAACCACTTCCCGGAAACGGGGTCTACGAG. Translated: CASSEPLPGNGVYE. The complete CDR3 protein is CASSEPLPGNGVYEQYF.

Comments on this clone: The sequenced fragment ends 3 residues before the CDR3 boundary, so the rest is inferred from the germline J gene. The chain recombines TRBV19 with TRBJ2-7; D ambiguous. The CDR3 has 14 residues. Germline loops: CDR1 LNHDA, CDR2 SQIVND (reference sequence). Trimming took off 4 bases at V and 3 bases at J, with 13 bases between the two ends. CDR3 DNA (partial): TGTGCCAGTAGTACGATGCAAAGCCTCTACGAG. This sequence encodes CASSTMQSLYE. The CDR3 reads in full as CASSTMQSLYEQYF.

In regard to this clone: The read terminates 3 residues before the CDR3 end, so the remaining end is supplied by the germline J gene. The chain links TRBV20-1 to TRBJ2-7; 7 nucleotides line up with TRBD1. CDR3 length: 13 residues. Trimming cost V 4 bases and J 5 bases; bases outside gene matches: 8. Germline V gene data show CDR1 as DFQATT and CDR2 as SNEGSKA (reference sequence). The CDR3 region is CSAMTGSIHEQYF. CDR3 bases read: TGCAGTGCTATGACAGGGTCTATCCACGAG.

A word on this clone: The CDR3 end is not reached by the read, which stops 3 residues before it; the germline J gene fills it in. V gene TRBV2 combines with J gene TRBJ2-2; D assignment may be TRBD1 or TRBD2 (5 bases each). Per germline, CDR1 SNHLY and CDR2 FYNNEI. The CDR3 is made up of 14 amino acids. Here the CDR3 reads CASSVTQRGSPLFF. The CDR3 bases that were read are TGTGCCAGCAGTGTCACCCAGAGGGGTTCACCG.

On this clone: The sequence runs out 3 residues before the end of the CDR3; the remainder is reconstructed from the germline J gene. The rearrangement uses TRBV20-1 and TRBJ2-7; a possible D gene is TRBD1 (5 bases). This CDR3 is built from 17 residues. Germline V gives CDR1 DFQATT, CDR2 SNEGSKA (reference sequence). V lost 1 base, J lost 6 bases, and 25 bases lay in between. The sequenced CDR3 bases are TGCAGTGCTAGAGCCCACTCCAACTTCAGGGTGGTGGGCGAG. Its translation: CSARAHSNFRVVGE. The whole CDR3 region reads CSARAHSNFRVVGEQYF.

Concerning this clone itself: Read data end 3 residues before the CDR3 end; the end is taken from the germline J gene. The chain recombines TRBV6-2 or TRBV6-3 with TRBJ1-6; a weak D match, TRBD1 (5 bases). In germline, CDR1 is MNHEY, CDR2 SVGEGT. Between the trimmed V and J ends, which lost 5 bases and 4 bases, there was a span of 15 bases. CDR3 length equals 16 residues. The part of the CDR3 DNA that was read is TGTGCCAGCAGTAATCGACAGAGAACATATAATTCACCC. Translating gives CASSNRQRTYNSP. From start to end, the CDR3 is CASSNRQRTYNSPLHF.

With regard to this clone: Read data end 3 residues before the CDR3 end; the end is taken from the germline J gene. The chain joins TRBV2 to TRBJ1-5, with 7 bases aligning to TRBD1. Germline CDR1 is SNHLY and CDR2 is FYNNEI. The CDR3 is made up of 14 amino acids. Trimming cost V 6 bases and J 2 bases; bases outside gene matches: 4. CDR3 bases read: TGTGCCAGCAGCGGCGGACAGGGCAATCAGCCC. This sequence encodes CASSGGQGNQP. The entire CDR3 protein is CASSGGQGNQPQHF.

About this clone: The CDR3 extends 3 residues past the end of the read, so its final part is completed from the germline J gene. The chain has TRBV5-1 and TRBJ2-2; a weak D match, TRBD1 (5 bases). This CDR3 has 14 residues. Germline V gene data show CDR1 as SGHRS and CDR2 as YFSETQ. CDR3 amino acids: CASSFGSIQEKLFF. The part of the CDR3 DNA that was read is TGCGCCAGCAGCTTCGGGTCTATACAGGAAAAG. The complete variable domain, with remaining parts taken from reference TRBV5-1 and TRBJ2-2, reads KAGVTQTPRYLIKTRGQQVTLSCSPISGHRSVSWYQQTPGQGLQFLFEYFSETQRNKGNFPGRFSGRQFSNSRSEMNVSTLELGDSALYLCASSFGSIQEKLFFGEGSRLTVL.

In the case of this clone: The read ends 3 residues early relative to the CDR3; the germline J gene fills the gap. The chain joins TRBV6-1 to TRBJ1-2; D is uncertain. Germline loops: CDR1 MNHNS, CDR2 SASEGT. The CDR3 runs 14 residues. With 0 bases removed from V and 6 bases from J, the gap between germline ends came to 11 bases. The sequenced part of the CDR3 DNA is TGTGCCAGCAGTGAAGCGTTTCGCCGGGATGGC. It specifies CASSEAFRRDG. The CDR3, in full, reads CASSEAFRRDGYTF.

About this clone itself: The CDR3 end falls 3 residues outside the read, so it is completed with the germline J gene. V is TRBV19 and J is TRBJ2-5; a possible D gene is TRBD1 (5 bases). Germline V lookup: CDR1 LNHDA, CDR2 SQIVND (reference sequence). CDR3 length: 15 amino acids. V lost 7 bases and J lost 5, with 20 bases in between. The sequenced part of the CDR3 DNA is TGTGCCAGTATGATCTCAGGGAATGTTTGGGAGACC. It translates to CASMISGNVWET. The complete CDR3 sequence is CASMISGNVWETQYF. The full variable domain, completed using reference TRBV19 and TRBJ2-5, is DGGITQSPKYLFRKEGQNVTLSCEQNLNHDAMYWYRQDPGQGLRLIYYSQIVNDFQKGDIAEGYSVSREKKESFPLTVTSAQKNPTAFYLCASMISGNVWETQYFGPGTRLLVL.

As regards this clone: This sample also contains other DNA sequences that code for the same CDR3. The covered CDR3 bases are TGCGCCAGCAGCTTGGACCCCGCGGGCGGGAGAGGC. It yields the protein CASSLDPAGGRG. The full CDR3 reads CASSLDPAGGRGYTF. The rearrangement uses TRBV5-1 and TRBJ1-2, with unresolved D. Sequencing ends 3 residues short of the CDR3 end; the germline J gene provides the rest. Germline-derived CDR1 and CDR2 are SGHRS and YFSETQ. The CDR3 contains 15 residues.

A remark on this clone: The CDR3 end is not reached by the read, which stops 3 residues before it; the germline J gene fills it in. V usage is TRBV19 and J usage is TRBJ1-2; weak D call: TRBD1 (5 bases). CDR1 and CDR2 (germline): LNHDA, SQIVND (reference sequence). The CDR3 is 17 residues long. Here the CDR3 reads CASSPPSSPGSKNIYTF. The CDR3 DNA, read in part, is TGTGCCAGTAGTCCCCCCAGTAGTCCAGGGTCCAAAAACATC. Combining the CDR3 with reference TRBV19 and TRBJ1-2 gives the whole variable domain DGGITQSPKYLFRKEGQNVTLSCEQNLNHDAMYWYRQDPGQGLRLIYYSQIVNDFQKGDIAEGYSVSREKKESFPLTVTSAQKNPTAFYLCASSPPSSPGSKNIYTFGSGTRLTVV.

A note on this clone: The read gets to within 3 residues of the CDR3 end, and the germline J gene fills in the rest. This rearrangement joins TRBV10-2 to TRBJ2-1; 7 nucleotides match TRBD2. This CDR3 has 15 amino acids. The V segment lost 10 bases and the J segment 0 bases; nucleotides outside the gene matches: 9. CDR1 and CDR2 (germline): WSHSY, SAAADI. CDR3 DNA, as far as it was read: TGCGCCATCTTAGCGGGCGTTAGCTCCTACAATGAG. Translating gives CAILAGVSSYNE. The CDR3 in full is CAILAGVSSYNEQFF.